The 17 T cell receptor beta chains reported below all come from one sample, sequenced in a study of blood T cell repertoires in COVID-19. The assay was immunoSEQ multiplex PCR, and TCRdb's table has in-frame clones only and misses some. The repertoire includes some 160,000 clones, over 75% of them detected once, and 10% to 15% sits in the top ten. The sequenced sample consisted of peripheral blood. Every receptor here comes from a man between 65 and 85 years old who had recovered from COVID-19.

This chain joins TRBV30 and TRBJ1-6; no reliable D call. CDR1 is GTSNPN and CDR2 is SVGIG in the germline V gene (reference sequence). V lost 2 bases and J lost 3, with 8 bases in between. The CDR3 sequence is 14 residues long. The CDR3 DNA reads TGTGCCTGGAGTAGGGAGATCTATAATTCACCCCTCCACTTT. This translates into CAWSREIYNSPLHF.

The rearrangement joins TRBV5-1 to TRBJ1-3; the D is unclear. This CDR3 has 15 amino acids. Looked up from germline, CDR1 is SGHRS and CDR2 is YFSETQ. With 4 bases removed from V and 0 bases from J, the gap between germline ends came to 11 bases. DNA of the CDR3: TGCGCCAGCAGCCCAGACTCGAACTCTGGAAACACCATATATTTT. It encodes CASSPDSNSGNTIYF. Using reference TRBV5-1 and TRBJ1-3 for the parts outside the CDR3, the full variable domain is KAGVTQTPRYLIKTRGQQVTLSCSPISGHRSVSWYQQTPGQGLQFLFEYFSETQRNKGNFPGRFSGRQFSNSRSEMNVSTLELGDSALYLCASSPDSNSGNTIYFGEGSWLTVV.

The chain carries TRBV2 and TRBJ2-1; 14 bases fit TRBD2. V was clipped by 4 bases and J by 8 bases; unmatched bases: 7. The CDR3 spans 16 residues. CDR1 is SNHLY and CDR2 is FYNNEI in the germline V gene. The CDR3 nucleotides read TGTGCCAGCAGTGCGGGACTAGCGGGAGCGTGGGATGAGCAGTTCTTC. Translation: CASSAGLAGAWDEQFF.

The chain recombines TRBV5-1 with TRBJ1-2, with 7 bases aligning to TRBD1. The V gene's germline CDR1 is SGHRS and CDR2 YFSETQ. The CDR3 spans 15 residues. With 0 bases clipped from V and 0 bases from J, the junction kept 2 bases outside the gene matches. This CDR3 reads CASSLGTGANYGYTF. CDR3 nucleotides: TGCGCCAGCAGCTTGGGAACAGGGGCTAACTATGGCTACACCTTC.

CDR3 in amino acids: CASSQSLRTGGLATNEKLFF. The CDR3 nucleotides read TGCGCCAGCAGCCAAAGTCTACGGACAGGGGGCCTCGCTACTAATGAAAAACTGTTTTTT. The chain couples TRBV4-3 to TRBJ1-4, with 11 nucleotides matching TRBD1. The CDR3 totals 20 residues. CDR1 is LGHNA, CDR2 YSLEER, per germline. Germline trimming cut 2 bases from V and 2 bases from J; bases unmatched to any gene: 13.

The chain couples TRBV19 to TRBJ2-7, with TRBD1 matching 10 bases. This CDR3 contains 15 residues. V was pared by 2 bases and J by 1 base, with 2 bases of the junction left unmatched. Looked up from germline, CDR1 is LNHDA and CDR2 is SQIVND (reference sequence). The CDR3 region is CASSIPGQGSYEQYF. The CDR3 DNA reads TGTGCCAGTAGTATACCGGGACAGGGGTCCTACGAGCAGTACTTC.

V usage is TRBV5-4 and J usage is TRBJ2-2; TRBD2 might be the D (6 bases). The CDR3 has 15 amino acids. Germline V gene lookup returns CDR1 SGHNT and CDR2 YYREEE (reference sequence). V gave up 9 bases and J gave up 0 bases, with 15 bases separating them. The CDR3: CATNPGTSNTGELFF. Here the CDR3 DNA reads TGTGCCACCAACCCAGGGACTTCGAACACCGGGGAGCTGTTTTTT.

V and J are TRBV3-1 (or the pseudogene TRBV3-2) and TRBJ1-1; TRBD1 matches at 7 bases. CDR3 length: 12 residues. CDR1 LGHDT and CDR2 YNNKEL come from the germline V gene (reference sequence). The V and J ends lost 3 bases and 7 bases, in that order; junction bases with no gene match: 2. The CDR3 protein is CASSHDRVEAFF. CDR3 in DNA: TGTGCCAGCAGCCATGACAGGGTTGAAGCTTTCTTT.

The rearrangement links TRBV4-1 to TRBJ2-5, with 7 bases fitting TRBD2. Germline lookup yields CDR1 MGHRA and CDR2 YSYEKL. The CDR3 totals 17 residues. Losses at the gene ends were 4 bases for V and 0 bases for J; bases not matched to a gene: 11. CDR3 nucleotides: TGCGCCAGCAGCCGCCTTTTGGCTAGCGGAGACCAAGAGACCCAGTACTTC. Its protein is CASSRLLASGDQETQYF.

The rearrangement uses TRBV28 and TRBJ1-5; possibly TRBD1 for D (6 bases). The CDR3 runs 21 residues. Germline V gene data show CDR1 as MDHEN and CDR2 as SYDVKM. V was shortened by 8 bases and J by 7 bases, with 39 bases between the two germline ends. CDR3 DNA sequence: TGTGCCAGCGGGGGCTATCTGGGCCTACTAAAACCCGAACGCTTTGGGCAGCCCCAGCATTTT. Translated: CASGGYLGLLKPERFGQPQHF.

The J gene is TRBJ2-3, the V gene TRBV2, with D possibly being TRBD1 (6 bases). Germline V gives CDR1 SNHLY, CDR2 FYNNEI. CDR3 size: 16 residues. Trimming took 7 bases from V and 6 from J, leaving 23 bases between them. The CDR3 nucleotides are TGTGCCAGCACCAGGGGTGGCCCGTCAACCTCGGATACGCAGTATTTT. Protein: CASTRGGPSTSDTQYF.

As to this clone: This CDR3 is also generated by other DNA sequences in the sample. The rearrangement links TRBV5-4 to TRBJ1-2; TRBD1 is a possible D gene (5 bases). Trimming left V 1 base short and J 3 bases short, with 10 bases between. The CDR3 extends over 14 amino acids. Germline V CDR1 and CDR2: SGHNT, YYREEE (reference sequence). This chain's CDR3 is CASSLPGGDYGYTF. Written as DNA, the CDR3 is TGTGCCAGCAGCTTGCCGGGGGGAGACTATGGCTACACCTTC.

The chain employs TRBV9 and TRBJ2-1; tentatively, D is TRBD2 (5 bases). CDR1 and CDR2 (germline): SGDLS, YYNGEE. The CDR3 loop spans 16 amino acids. V lost 4 bases to trimming and J lost 4 bases, with 18 bases between them. For the CDR3, the DNA is TGTGCCAGCAGCCCCCCGGTTTCTAGCAGATACAATGAGCAGTTCTTC. Protein sequence: CASSPPVSSRYNEQFF.

A few counts support this clone. The gene calls are TRBV25-1 and TRBJ1-2; 10 bases are a match to TRBD1. CDR1 is MGHDK and CDR2 is SYGVNS in the germline V gene. With V trimmed by 4 bases and J by 6 bases, 8 bases remained unmatched. There are 15 residues in the CDR3. This chain's CDR3 is CASSGGQGIRHGYTF. CDR3 sequence (DNA): TGTGCCAGCAGTGGGGGACAGGGGATACGGCATGGCTACACCTTC.

This clone was detected once. The chain combines TRBV4-3 with TRBJ1-1; maybe TRBD1 (5 bases). Trimming removed 4 bases at V and 3 bases at J, with 18 bases between. This CDR3 spans 16 amino acids. Germline loops: CDR1 LGHNA, CDR2 YSLEER. DNA of the CDR3: TGCGCCAGCAGCCCCACCTTACAGGTTGGGGACACTGAAGCTTTCTTT. It encodes CASSPTLQVGDTEAFF.

This chain links TRBV28 with TRBJ2-1; 11 nucleotides line up with TRBD2. Germline lookup yields CDR1 MDHEN and CDR2 SYDVKM. V dropped 4 bases and J dropped 9; count of bases not matched to a gene: 11. This CDR3 contains 16 residues. CDR3 coding DNA: TGTGCCAGCAGTTCTCATAGCGGGAGGGCCAATTTTGAGCAGTTCTTC. Translated, it gives CASSSHSGRANFEQFF.

This chain joins TRBV7-9 and TRBJ1-5, with D perhaps TRBD1 (6 bases). CDR3 length equals 13 residues. Germline CDR1 and CDR2: SEHNR and FQNEAQ (reference sequence). The V and J ends lost 7 bases and 3 bases respectively, with 10 bases between them. Here the CDR3 reads CASTGGDNQPQHF. The CDR3 region has the DNA TGTGCCAGCACCGGGGGCGACAATCAGCCCCAGCATTTT.